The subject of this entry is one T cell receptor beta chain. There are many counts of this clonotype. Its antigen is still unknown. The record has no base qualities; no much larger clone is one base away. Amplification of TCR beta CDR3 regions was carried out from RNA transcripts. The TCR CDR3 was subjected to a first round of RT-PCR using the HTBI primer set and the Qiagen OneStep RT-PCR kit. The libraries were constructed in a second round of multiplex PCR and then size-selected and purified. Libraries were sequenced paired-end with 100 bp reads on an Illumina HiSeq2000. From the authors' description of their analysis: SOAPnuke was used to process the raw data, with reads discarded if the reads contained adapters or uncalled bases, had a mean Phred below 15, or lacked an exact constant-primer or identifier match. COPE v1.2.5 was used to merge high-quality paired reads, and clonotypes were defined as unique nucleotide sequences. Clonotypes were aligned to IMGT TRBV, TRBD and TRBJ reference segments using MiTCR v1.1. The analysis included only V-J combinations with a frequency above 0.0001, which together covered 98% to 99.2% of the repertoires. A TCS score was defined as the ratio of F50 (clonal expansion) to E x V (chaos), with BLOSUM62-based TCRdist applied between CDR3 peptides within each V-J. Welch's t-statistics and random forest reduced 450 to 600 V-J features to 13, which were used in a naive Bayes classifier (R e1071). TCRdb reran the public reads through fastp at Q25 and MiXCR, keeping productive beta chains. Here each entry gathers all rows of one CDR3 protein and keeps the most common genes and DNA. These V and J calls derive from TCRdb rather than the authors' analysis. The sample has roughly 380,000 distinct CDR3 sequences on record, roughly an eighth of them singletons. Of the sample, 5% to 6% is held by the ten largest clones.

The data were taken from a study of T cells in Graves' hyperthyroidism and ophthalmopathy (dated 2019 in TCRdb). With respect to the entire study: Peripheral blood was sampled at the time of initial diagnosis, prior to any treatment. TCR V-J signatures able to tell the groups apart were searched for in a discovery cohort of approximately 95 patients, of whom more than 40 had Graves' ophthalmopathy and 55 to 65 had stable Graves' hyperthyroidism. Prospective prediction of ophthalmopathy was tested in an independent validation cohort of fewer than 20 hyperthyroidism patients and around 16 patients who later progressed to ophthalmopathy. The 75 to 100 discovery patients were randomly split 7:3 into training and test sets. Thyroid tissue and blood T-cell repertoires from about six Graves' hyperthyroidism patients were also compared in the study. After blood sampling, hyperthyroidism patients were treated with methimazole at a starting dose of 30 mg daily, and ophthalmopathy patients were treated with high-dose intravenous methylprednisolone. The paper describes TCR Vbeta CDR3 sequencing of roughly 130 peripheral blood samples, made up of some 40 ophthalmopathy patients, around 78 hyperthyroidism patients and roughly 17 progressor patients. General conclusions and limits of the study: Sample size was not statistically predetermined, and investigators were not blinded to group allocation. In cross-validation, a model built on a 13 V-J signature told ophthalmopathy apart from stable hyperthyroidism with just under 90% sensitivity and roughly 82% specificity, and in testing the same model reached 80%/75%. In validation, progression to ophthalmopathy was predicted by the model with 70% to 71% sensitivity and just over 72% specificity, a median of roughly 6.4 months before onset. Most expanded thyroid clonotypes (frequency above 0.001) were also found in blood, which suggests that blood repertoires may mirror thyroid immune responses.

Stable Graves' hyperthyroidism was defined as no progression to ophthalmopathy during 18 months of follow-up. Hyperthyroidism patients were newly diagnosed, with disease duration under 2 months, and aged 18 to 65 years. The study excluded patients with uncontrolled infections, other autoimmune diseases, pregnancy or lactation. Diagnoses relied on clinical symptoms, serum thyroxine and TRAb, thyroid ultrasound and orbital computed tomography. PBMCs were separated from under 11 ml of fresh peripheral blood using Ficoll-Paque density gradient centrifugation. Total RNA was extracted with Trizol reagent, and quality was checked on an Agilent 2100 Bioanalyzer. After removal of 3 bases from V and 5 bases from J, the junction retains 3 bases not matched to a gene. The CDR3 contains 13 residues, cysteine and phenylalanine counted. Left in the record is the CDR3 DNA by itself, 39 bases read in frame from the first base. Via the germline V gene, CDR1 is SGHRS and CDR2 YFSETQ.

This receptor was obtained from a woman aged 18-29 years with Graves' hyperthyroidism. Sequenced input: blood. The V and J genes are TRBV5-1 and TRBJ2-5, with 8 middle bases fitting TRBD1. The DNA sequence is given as TGCGCCAGCAGCTCGACAGGGGATGAGACCCAGTACTTC. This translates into CASSSTGDETQYF. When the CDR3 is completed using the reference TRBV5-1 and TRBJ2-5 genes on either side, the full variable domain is KAGVTQTPRYLIKTRGQQVTLSCSPISGHRSVSWYQQTPGQGLQFLFEYFSETQRNKGNFPGRFSGRQFSNSRSEMNVSTLELGDSALYLCASSSTGDETQYFGPGTRLLVL.